Listed here are 8 T cell receptor beta chains from one sample, sequenced in a study of cytomegalovirus exposure and HLA in healthy donors. The PCR had 60 Vbeta and 13 Jbeta primers. This table comes from immunoSEQ multiplex PCR, and its TCRdb copy is limited to in-frame clones, with some not included. The sample shows around 85,000 clones, roughly 78% of them seen only once. Source material: PBMCs. The receptors were gathered from a man aged 25-40 years in good health and CMV-seronegative.

The chain is built from TRBV28 and TRBJ1-2; tentative D call: TRBD1 (5 bases). The CDR3 runs 13 residues. CDR1 is MDHEN, CDR2 SYDVKM, per germline. V lost 2 bases and J 3 bases, leaving 7 bases between the germline ends. Here the CDR3 reads CASSLGRDYGYTF. Written as DNA, the CDR3 is TGTGCCAGCAGTTTAGGCAGGGACTATGGCTACACCTTC.

The chain joins TRBV7-6 to TRBJ2-5, with D possibly TRBD1 on 6 matching bases. The V end lost 1 base, the J end lost 1 base, and 19 bases lay between the germline ends. Germline CDR1 is SGHVS and CDR2 is FNYEAQ. The CDR3 loop spans 18 amino acids. The CDR3 nucleotides read TGTGCCAGCAGCTTAGAGGGGGTCGTTTGGGGGACCCAAGAGACCCAGTACTTC. It is translated as CASSLEGVVWGTQETQYF.

This rearrangement joins TRBV7-9 to TRBJ2-7; possibly TRBD1 for D (6 bases). This CDR3 has 12 residues. Germline CDR1 and CDR2: SEHNR and FQNEAQ (reference sequence). Deletions cut 6 bases from V and 5 bases from J, with 11 bases between. CDR3 residues: CASRNREHEQYF. The CDR3 bases are TGTGCCAGCAGGAACAGGGAACACGAGCAGTACTTC.

The chain has TRBV6-1 and TRBJ1-5, with D perhaps TRBD1 (5 bases). Germline CDR1 MNHNS, CDR2 SASEGT. The CDR3 is 17 residues long. V lost 4 bases and J 11 bases, leaving 27 bases between the germline ends. The DNA of the CDR3 is TGTGCCAGCAGTGCCCGGGGCTTTTCTGGGGAGGGAGAAGCCCAGCATTTT. Translated: CASSARGFSGEGEAQHF.

This chain joins TRBV4-1 and TRBJ2-7, with 8 bases that match TRBD2. From germline, CDR1 is MGHRA and CDR2 YSYEKL. The CDR3 extends over 13 amino acids. Losses at the gene ends were 3 bases for V and 4 bases for J; bases not matched to a gene: 2. The CDR3: CASSHGGEYEQYF. In nucleotides, the CDR3 is TGCGCCAGCAGCCACGGGGGGGAGTACGAGCAGTACTTC.

The rearrangement uses TRBV11-2 and TRBJ1-1; D is unresolved. V was trimmed by 0 bases and J by 1 base, leaving 3 bases between them. The germline V gene encodes CDR1 SGHAT and CDR2 FQNNGV. This CDR3 comprises 13 residues. The CDR3 DNA sequence: TGTGCCAGCAGCTTAGAGGCGAACACTGAAGCTTTCTTT. As protein: CASSLEANTEAFF.

This clone was observed a few times. The CDR3 here is CATSRGLTGTGGAGIDEQFF. In nucleotides, the CDR3 is TGTGCCACCAGCAGAGGGTTAACCGGGACAGGGGGCGCGGGTATAGATGAGCAGTTCTTC. The chain carries TRBV15 and TRBJ2-1, with 12 bases that match TRBD1. Germline V lookup: CDR1 LNHNV, CDR2 YYDKDF (reference sequence). Trimming at V came to 1 base and at J to 8 bases, leaving 18 bases not matched to a gene. The CDR3 has 20 residues.

The V call is TRBV6-5, the J call TRBJ2-7; 7 positions agree with TRBD1. The CDR3 consists of 13 residues. The V segment lost 2 bases and the J segment 6 bases; nucleotides outside the gene matches: 4. In germline, CDR1 is MNHEY, CDR2 SVGAGI. The CDR3 DNA sequence: TGTGCCAGCAGTTACCCCCCAGGGGGCGAGCAGTACTTC. Protein product: CASSYPPGGEQYF.